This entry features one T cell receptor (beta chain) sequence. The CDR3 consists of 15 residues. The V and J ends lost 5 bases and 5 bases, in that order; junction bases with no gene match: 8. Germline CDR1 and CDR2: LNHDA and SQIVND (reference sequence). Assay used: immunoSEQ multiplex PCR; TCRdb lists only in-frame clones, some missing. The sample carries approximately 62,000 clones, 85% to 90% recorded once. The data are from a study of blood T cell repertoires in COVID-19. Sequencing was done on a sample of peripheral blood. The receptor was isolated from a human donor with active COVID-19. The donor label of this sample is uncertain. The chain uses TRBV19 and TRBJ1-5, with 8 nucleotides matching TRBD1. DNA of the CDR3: TGTGCCAGTAGTGGTTCGACAGGGGTATATCAGCCCCAGCATTTT. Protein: CASSGSTGVYQPQHF.